Described below is a single T cell receptor beta chain sequence and its context. The antigen is unknown. The CDR3 runs 13 residues. Trimming left V 10 bases short and J 0 bases short, with 12 bases between. Germline V gene data show CDR1 as MNHNS and CDR2 as SASEGT. The record originates from a study of cytomegalovirus exposure and HLA in healthy donors. Study conclusions and caveats: For TCR beta chains, V- and J-gene trimming was later linked to a missense DCLRE1C variant. Later analysis identified 15,000 to 20,000 TCR beta sequences associated with HLA alleles, using a false discovery rate threshold of 0.05. The study recorded 150 to 200 TCR beta chains that were cytomegalovirus-associated. It was in a later analysis that TCR association rates were seen to vary by HLA locus, highest for DRB1 and lowest for HLA-C.

The PCR used 60 Vbeta and 13 Jbeta primers. Using immunoSEQ multiplex PCR, the repertoire was profiled, and TCRdb retains in-frame clones only, with some absent. The table for this sample gives under 200,000 clones. The sequencing input was PBMCs. The sequence was obtained from a woman between 18 and 29 years old in good health and CMV-seropositive. This rearrangement joins TRBV6-1 to TRBJ1-1; D possibly corresponds to TRBD1 (6 bases). The CDR3 nucleotides are TGTGCCACCTCGTGGACAGTGAACACTGAAGCTTTCTTT. It translates to CATSWTVNTEAFF.